The rows below give T cell receptor beta chains drawn from one sample of a study of blood T cell repertoires in COVID-19. Clones were read by immunoSEQ multiplex PCR, and TCRdb kept only the in-frame ones, dropping some. The data hold under 250,000 clones, with about four fifths observed a single time. Sequencing was done on a sample of peripheral blood. The receptors here all came from a man aged 30-40 years who had recovered from COVID-19. Each CDR3 is given with its conserved first and last residue. The D gene is left open where the match is weak. The size entry is marked missing in some rows and otherwise reads once, few, many or a size class.

clone_size d_call j_call v_call cdr3_aa cdr3_nt
once NA TRBJ2-3 TRBV29-1 CSVDYSTDTQYF TGCAGCGTTGACTACAGCACAGATACGCAGTATTTT
NA TRBD1 TRBJ2-1 TRBV27 CASRQGAAKSSYNEQFF TGTGCCAGCAGACAGGGGGCGGCAAAGAGCTCCTACAATGAGCAGTTCTTC
NA TRBD1 TRBJ1-4 TRBV5-1 CASSPGDRKNEKLFF TGCGCCAGCAGCCCCGGGGACAGGAAGAATGAAAAACTGTTTTTT
NA TRBD1 TRBJ1-1 TRBV6-5 CASSYSRGLNTEAFF TGTGCCAGCAGTTACTCAAGGGGGCTGAACACTGAAGCTTTCTTT
once TRBD1 TRBJ1-2 TRBV2 CASSRTGGEGYTF TGTGCCAGCTCTCGTACAGGGGGCGAGGGCTACACCTTC
NA NA TRBJ1-6 TRBV27 CASSLLEDSPLHF TGTGCCAGCAGTTTACTCGAGGATTCACCCCTCCACTTT
NA TRBD2 TRBJ2-1 TRBV2 CAGRPSGVNNEQFF TGTGCCGGACGCCCCAGCGGGGTTAACAATGAGCAGTTCTTC
once TRBD2 TRBJ2-5 TRBV5-4 CASSLSLAVQETQYF TGTGCCAGCAGCTTGTCCCTAGCGGTACAAGAGACCCAGTACTTC
NA TRBD1 TRBJ1-2 TRBV18 CASSPGQGGAVGGYTF TGTGCCAGCTCACCCGGACAGGGAGGCGCGGTGGGTGGCTACACCTTC
NA NA TRBJ2-4 TRBV7-9 CASSPGGNIQYF TGTGCCAGCAGCCCCGGTGGAAACATTCAGTACTTC
NA NA TRBJ2-3 TRBV7-9 CASSLAIRLEGTDTQYF TGTGCCAGCAGCTTAGCGATCAGACTGGAAGGTACAGATACGCAGTATTTT
NA NA TRBJ1-5 TRBV6-5 CASSYSRGQPQHF TGTGCCAGCAGTTATTCCCGGGGTCAGCCCCAGCATTTT
NA TRBD1 TRBJ2-4 TRBV10-1 CATAGDRGDIQYF TGCGCCACCGCTGGCGACAGGGGAGACATTCAGTACTTC
NA TRBD2 TRBJ2-2 TRBV5-1 CASSLSLAGGPYTGELFF TGCGCCAGCAGCTTGAGCCTAGCGGGGGGGCCATACACCGGGGAGCTGTTTTTT
NA NA TRBJ2-1 TRBV6-6 CASSYSLLSNNEQFF TGTGCCAGCAGTTACTCGCTTTTGAGCAACAATGAGCAGTTCTTC
once TRBD2 TRBJ2-1 TRBV2 CASSETRGSQNEQFF TGTGCCAGCAGTGAAACGCGGGGGTCTCAGAATGAGCAGTTCTTC